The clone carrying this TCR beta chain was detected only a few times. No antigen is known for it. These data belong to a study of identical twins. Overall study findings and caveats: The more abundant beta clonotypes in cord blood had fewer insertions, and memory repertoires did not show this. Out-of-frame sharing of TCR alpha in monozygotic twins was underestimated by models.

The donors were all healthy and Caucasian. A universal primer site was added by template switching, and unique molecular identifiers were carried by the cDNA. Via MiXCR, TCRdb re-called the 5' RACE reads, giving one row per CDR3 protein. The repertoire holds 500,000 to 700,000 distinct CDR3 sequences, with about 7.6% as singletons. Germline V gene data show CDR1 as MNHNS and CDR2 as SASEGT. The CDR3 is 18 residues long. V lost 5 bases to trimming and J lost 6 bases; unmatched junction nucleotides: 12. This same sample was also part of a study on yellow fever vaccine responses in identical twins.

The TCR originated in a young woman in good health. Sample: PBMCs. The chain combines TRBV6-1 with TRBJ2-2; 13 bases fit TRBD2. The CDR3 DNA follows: TGTGCCAGCAGTCCCGGACTAGCGGGGGACCTCCCGGCCGGGGAGCTGTTTTTT. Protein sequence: CASSPGLAGDLPAGELFF.